This is a list of T cell receptor beta chains from one sample in a study of CD4+ T cells in melanoma. Generated by immunoSEQ multiplex PCR, the TCRdb table keeps only in-frame clones and is missing some. The repertoire holds more than 12,000 clones, with roughly 69% as singletons. The sequencing input was cells from a culture (not recorded whether cultured in vitro). These receptors were obtained from a human donor with melanoma. Both conserved end residues are part of each CDR3. The order of the fields is J gene, CDR3 length, V gene, clone size, D gene, CDR3 DNA, CDR3 protein. A D gene is named only where the DNA matches it firmly. Only part of the rows carry a size: once, few, many, or a class if the clone is expanded.

TRBJ2-1	12	TRBV6-1	-	-	TGTGCCATCGGGGGAGCTCTCGCGGAGCAGTTCTTC	CAIGGALAEQFF
TRBJ1-5	12	TRBV6-1	-	-	TGTGCCAGCAGAGTGGGGGCTCAGCCCCAGCATTTT	CASRVGAQPQHF
TRBJ1-1	13	TRBV6-6	few	-	TGTGCCAGCAGTTACAGGAAAGGCCATGAAGCTTTCTTT	CASSYRKGHEAFF
TRBJ1-3	16	TRBV6-5	-	-	TGTGCCAGCAGTTATACCGACGGGGGGACAGGAAACACCATATATTTT	CASSYTDGGTGNTIYF
TRBJ2-1	13	TRBV27	-	-	TGTGCCAGCAGTTTATCTAGAACGAATGAGCAGTTCTTC	CASSLSRTNEQFF
TRBJ1-6	14	TRBV5-4	-	TRBD1	TGTGCCAGCAGCCGACAGGGTCTTGCTTCACCCCTCCACTTT	CASSRQGLASPLHF
TRBJ2-1	16	TRBV5-1	-	TRBD2	TGCGCCAGCAGCTTGGGGCGGGGGGCCGATTACAATGAGCAGTTCTTC	CASSLGRGADYNEQFF
TRBJ1-1	16	TRBV4-2	-	-	TGTGCCAGCAGCTTAGTGATGGGAATTAAGAACACTGAAGCTTTCTTT	CASSLVMGIKNTEAFF
TRBJ1-4	14	TRBV19	few	-	TGTGCCAGTAGTAGGTCTGCGACTAATGAAAAACTGTTTTTT	CASSRSATNEKLFF
TRBJ2-5	12	TRBV5-4	once	-	TGTGCCAGCAGCGGAAGGGGGGAGACCCAGTACTTC	CASSGRGETQYF
TRBJ1-4	14	TRBV2	-	-	TGTGCCAGCAGTGTATGGGGGGTTGGTGAAAAACTGTTTTTT	CASSVWGVGEKLFF
TRBJ1-1	17	TRBV19	-	TRBD1	TGTGCCAGTAGCACCGGGACAGGGGGCTATTGGAACACTGAAGCTTTCTTT	CASSTGTGGYWNTEAFF
TRBJ1-5	12	TRBV7-9	few	-	TGTGCCAGCAGCTTAGCAAATCAGCCCCAGCATTTT	CASSLANQPQHF
TRBJ2-7	16	TRBV18	-	TRBD1	TGTGCCAGCTCCCATGGGACAGGCCGACGGGGCTACGAGCAGTACTTC	CASSHGTGRRGYEQYF
TRBJ2-5	14	TRBV5-6	-	TRBD1	TGTGCCAGCAGCTCCCAGGGGGCTAGAGAGACCCAGTACTTC	CASSSQGARETQYF
TRBJ1-6	16	TRBV9	-	-	TGTGCCAGCAGCCCCCGAGCTACAGGGACTGGTTCACCCCTCCACTTT	CASSPRATGTGSPLHF
TRBJ2-1	14	TRBV29-1	once	-	TGCAGCGTTGTTTCGGCACACTCCTACAATGAGCAGTTCTTC	CSVVSAHSYNEQFF